Following are 26 T cell receptor beta chains from one sample sequenced in a study of blood T cell repertoires in COVID-19. Produced via immunoSEQ multiplex PCR; TCRdb's table is partial and in-frame only. The sample holds roughly 250,000 clones, more than 60% seen once. The specimen sequenced was peripheral blood. The receptors come from a woman in her thirties or forties with active or convalescent COVID-19.

The J gene is TRBJ2-7, the V gene TRBV5-1, with 9 bases aligning to TRBD2. The V segment lost 4 bases and the J segment 6 bases; nucleotides outside the gene matches: 8. This CDR3 region has 14 residues. The germline V gene has CDR1 SGHRS and CDR2 YFSETQ. This chain's CDR3 is CASSPLAGTGEQYV. In DNA form, the CDR3 reads TGCGCCAGCAGCCCGCTAGCGGGGACGGGCGAGCAGTACGTC.

This clone has only a few counts. This chain uses TRBV28 with TRBJ1-2; D is uncertain. With 6 bases removed from V and 4 bases from J, the gap between germline ends came to 15 bases. The CDR3 length is 14 residues. The germline V gene encodes CDR1 MDHEN and CDR2 SYDVKM. The DNA for the CDR3 is TGTGCCAGCAGCTTTGTGAGGGCCACCTATGGCTACACCTTC. Amino acid sequence: CASSFVRATYGYTF.

The chain combines TRBV3-1 (or the pseudogene TRBV3-2) with TRBJ2-7; 7 bases align to TRBD1. V shed 4 bases and J 0 bases; nucleotides not matched to a gene: 3. From germline, CDR1 is LGHDT and CDR2 YNNKEL (reference sequence). This CDR3 has 14 amino acids. DNA of the CDR3: TGTGCCAGCAGCCTCGGGGACAGCTCCTACGAGCAGTACTTC. Translating it yields CASSLGDSSYEQYF.

The genes are TRBV7-9 and TRBJ1-1, with D tentatively TRBD1 (5 bases). The V end was cut by 8 bases, the J end by 0 bases, with 10 bases between. The CDR3 is 13 residues long. CDR1 is SEHNR and CDR2 is FQNEAQ in the germline V gene (reference sequence). The CDR3: CASFWGVNTEAFF. The CDR3 region has the DNA TGTGCCAGCTTTTGGGGGGTGAACACTGAAGCTTTCTTT.

This clone is a singleton in its sample. The chain uses TRBV28 and TRBJ1-5; D remains ambiguous. CDR1 and CDR2 (germline): MDHEN, SYDVKM. This CDR3 spans 15 amino acids. The V gene lost 2 bases and the J gene lost 7 bases, with 15 bases spanning the gap. CDR3: CASSLAGISKQPQHF. CDR3 bases: TGTGCCAGCAGTTTAGCGGGGATAAGTAAACAGCCCCAGCATTTT.

V usage is TRBV19 and J usage is TRBJ1-4; no firm D call. CDR3 length: 11 residues. The germline V gene has CDR1 LNHDA and CDR2 SQIVND (reference sequence). V was pared by 6 bases and J by 4 bases, with 3 bases between. CDR3 nucleotide sequence: TGTGCCAGTAGGAGTAATGAAAAACTGTTTTTT. It encodes CASRSNEKLFF.

The chain employs TRBV7-2 and TRBJ1-5; tentatively, D is TRBD1 (5 bases). The CDR3 spans 14 residues. The V end was cut by 1 base, the J end by 11 bases, with 15 bases between. Germline V gives CDR1 SGHTA, CDR2 FQGNSA. This chain's CDR3 is CASSLVFRGRAQHF. Written as DNA, the CDR3 is TGTGCCAGCAGCTTAGTGTTTCGGGGGAGGGCCCAGCATTTT. Based on the CDR3 plus reference TRBV7-2 and TRBJ1-5, the full variable domain is GAGVSQSPSNKVTEKGKDVELRCDPISGHTALYWYRQSLGQGLEFLIYFQGNSAPDKSGLPSDRFSAERTGGSVSTLTIQRTQQEDSAVYLCASSLVFRGRAQHFGDGTRLSIL.

This clone was picked up one time. The gene calls are TRBV12-3 or TRBV12-4 and TRBJ1-1; 8 nucleotides align to TRBD1. The J segment lost 11 bases and the V segment lost 8 bases, leaving 7 bases of the junction unmatched. This CDR3 comprises 11 residues. The CDR3 region is CASDPGGGAFF. As DNA, the CDR3 is TGTGCCAGCGACCCAGGGGGCGGCGCTTTCTTT.

The chain has TRBV28 and TRBJ1-6; maybe TRBD1 (6 bases). This CDR3 contains 16 residues. Germline CDR1 reads MDHEN; CDR2 reads SYDVKM. V lost 6 bases and J 6 bases, leaving 18 bases between the germline ends. This chain's CDR3 is CASRADRVNLNSPLHF. CDR3 bases: TGTGCCAGCAGAGCGGACAGAGTCAATCTTAATTCACCCCTCCACTTT.

This chain uses TRBV29-1 with TRBJ1-2, with TRBD1 matching 8 bases. This CDR3 region has 11 residues. Per germline, CDR1 SQVTM and CDR2 ANQGSEA. V lost 7 bases and J lost 6; bases outside the gene matches: 4. The CDR3 reads CSDSGGNGYTF. CDR3 sequence (DNA): TGCAGCGACTCAGGGGGCAATGGCTACACCTTC.

V usage is TRBV7-8 and J usage is TRBJ1-1; no definite D call. The length of the CDR3 is 15 residues. Deletions cut 4 bases from V and 4 bases from J, with 16 bases between. Germline V CDR1 and CDR2: SGHVS, FQNEAQ. The CDR3 is CASSYREGPATEAFF. CDR3 bases: TGTGCCAGCAGCTACCGGGAAGGACCGGCCACTGAAGCTTTCTTT.

This rearrangement joins TRBV6-5 to TRBJ1-1; D is perhaps TRBD1 (5 bases). Germline assignment: CDR1 MNHEY and CDR2 SVGAGI. The CDR3 sequence is 15 residues long. Trimming stripped 4 bases from V and 0 bases from J, with 12 bases between. CDR3 in DNA: TGTGCCAGCAGTTCTGGGGGGACGGTGAACACTGAAGCTTTCTTT. Translating it yields CASSSGGTVNTEAFF.

The CDR3 protein is CASSLGGTPRPQHF. The CDR3 region has the DNA TGTGCCAGCAGCTTAGGTGGGACACCAAGGCCCCAGCATTTT. The rearrangement links TRBV7-8 to TRBJ1-5, with D possibly being TRBD1 (6 bases). This CDR3 spans 14 amino acids. The ends were cut back, 1 base at V and 9 bases at J, with 13 bases in the middle. Germline CDR1 and CDR2: SGHVS and FQNEAQ.

This clone was seen more than once but under ten times. The CDR3, as DNA: TGTGCCAGCAGAGAGGGCAGGTTAACGACTGAAGCTTTCTTT. This gives the protein CASREGRLTTEAFF. The genes are TRBV6-5 and TRBJ1-1, with no clear D. The germline V gene encodes CDR1 MNHEY and CDR2 SVGAGI. CDR3 length: 14 residues. V was shortened by 6 bases and J by 5 bases, with 16 bases between the two germline ends.

This chain connects TRBV18 to TRBJ1-5; no clear D. The V end lost 2 bases, the J end lost 8 bases, and 10 bases lay between the germline ends. The CDR3 runs to 13 residues. Germline CDR1 is KGHSH and CDR2 is LQKENI. The CDR3 reads CASSPGRIEPQHF. The CDR3 DNA sequence: TGTGCCAGCTCACCAGGCAGGATTGAGCCCCAGCATTTT.

DNA of the CDR3: TGCGCCAGCAGCTCGGAAGGACAGCAATTCTCTGGCTACACCTTC. Its protein is CASSSEGQQFSGYTF. The chain combines TRBV5-1 with TRBJ1-2; D may be TRBD1 (6 bases). Germline CDR1 is SGHRS and CDR2 is YFSETQ. V was trimmed by 3 bases and J by 7 bases, leaving 19 bases between them. This CDR3 has 15 residues.

In this sample, this clone turned up a few times. CDR3 protein: CATSDPTSEDTEAFF. The CDR3 DNA follows: TGTGCCACCAGTGATCCGACTTCAGAGGACACTGAAGCTTTCTTT. This sequence joins TRBV24-1 and TRBJ1-1; D is ambiguous. This CDR3 is built from 15 residues. V dropped 3 bases and J dropped 3 bases, with 13 bases sitting between them. Germline CDR1 and CDR2: KGHDR and SFDVKD.

The V gene is TRBV11-2, the J gene TRBJ1-1; a weak D match, TRBD1 (6 bases). The CDR3 runs to 18 residues. The germline CDR1 and CDR2 sequences are SGHAT and FQNNGV. Between the trimmed V and J ends, which lost 6 bases and 4 bases, there was a span of 27 bases. This CDR3 is CASSQNPTLQGRSTEAFF. CDR3 bases: TGTGCCAGCAGTCAAAATCCCACCCTACAGGGTAGGAGCACTGAAGCTTTCTTT. The entire variable domain, with the rest obtained from reference TRBV11-2 and TRBJ1-1, is as follows: EAGVAQSPRYKIIEKRQSVAFWCNPISGHATLYWYQQILGQGPKLLIQFQNNGVVDDSQLPKDRFSAERLKGVDSTLKIQPAKLEDSAVYLCASSQNPTLQGRSTEAFFGQGTRLTVV.

This rearrangement joins TRBV30 to TRBJ2-7; possibly TRBD2 for D (7 bases). Trimming stripped 4 bases from V and 2 bases from J, with 9 bases between. Germline V gene data show CDR1 as GTSNPN and CDR2 as SVGIG (reference sequence). The CDR3 spans 12 residues. The CDR3 DNA sequence: TGTGCCTGGAAGGGGGGGACCTACGAGCAGTACTTC. Translated: CAWKGGTYEQYF.

J is TRBJ2-3 and V is TRBV25-1, with a weak D call TRBD2 (6 bases). The germline V and J ends were trimmed by 7 bases and 8 bases, with 19 bases remaining between them. The V gene's germline CDR1 is MGHDK and CDR2 SYGVNS. The CDR3 sequence is 14 residues long. The CDR3 region is CASTEEGLFGTQYF. DNA of the CDR3: TGTGCCAGCACCGAAGAGGGACTGTTCGGTACGCAGTATTTT.

The rearrangement uses TRBV19 and TRBJ1-1, with D maybe TRBD1 (5 bases). The CDR3 is made up of 15 amino acids. The V gene's germline CDR1 is LNHDA and CDR2 SQIVND (reference sequence). Trimming removed 3 bases at V and 1 base at J, with 12 bases between. The CDR3 DNA reads as TGTGCCAGTAGTATTATCGGGGGGTCGAACACTGAAGCTTTCTTT. Its translation is CASSIIGGSNTEAFF. Full variable domain (remainder filled in from reference TRBV19 and TRBJ1-1): DGGITQSPKYLFRKEGQNVTLSCEQNLNHDAMYWYRQDPGQGLRLIYYSQIVNDFQKGDIAEGYSVSREKKESFPLTVTSAQKNPTAFYLCASSIIGGSNTEAFFGQGTRLTVV.

The V and J genes are TRBV9 and TRBJ2-1, with D tentatively TRBD2 (6 bases). CDR3 length equals 15 residues. The V end was cut by 4 bases, the J end by 6 bases, with 17 bases between. Germline loops: CDR1 SGDLS, CDR2 YYNGEE. CDR3 in amino acids: CASSPGGVGINEQFF. Written as DNA, the CDR3 is TGTGCCAGCAGCCCCGGGGGTGTTGGAATCAATGAGCAGTTCTTC.

The V gene is TRBV6-5, the J gene TRBJ1-4; TRBD1 matches at 9 bases. This CDR3 is 15 amino acids long. Germline V lookup: CDR1 MNHEY, CDR2 SVGAGI. The V segment lost 2 bases and the J segment 8 bases; nucleotides outside the gene matches: 6. CDR3 protein: CASSYRGTGREKLFF. CDR3 bases: TGTGCCAGCAGTTACCGGGGGACAGGGCGGGAAAAACTGTTTTTT.

The CDR3: CASSPSLAGDYYTDTQYF. Here the CDR3 DNA reads TGCGCCAGCAGCCCGTCACTAGCGGGCGATTACTACACAGATACGCAGTATTTT. V and J are TRBV5-1 and TRBJ2-3, with TRBD2 matching 9 bases. V gave up 4 bases and J gave up 2 bases; unmatched junction bases: 14. In germline, CDR1 is SGHRS, CDR2 YFSETQ. The CDR3 sequence is 18 residues long.

Here the CDR3 reads CASSLAISYEQYF. CDR3 DNA: TGTGCCAGCAGCTTGGCCATCTCCTACGAGCAGTACTTC. The chain combines TRBV5-5 with TRBJ2-7; D ambiguous. Trimming removed 0 bases from V and 0 bases from J, with 4 bases in between. The CDR3 has 13 residues. The germline V gene has CDR1 SGHKS and CDR2 YYEKEE (reference sequence).

The chain links TRBV19 to TRBJ1-3; 9 nucleotides match TRBD1. V was clipped by 8 bases and J by 4 bases; unmatched bases: 3. CDR1 LNHDA and CDR2 SQIVND come from the germline V gene (reference sequence). The CDR3 consists of 13 residues. CDR3 sequence: CASWTGAGNTIYF. In DNA, the CDR3 is TGTGCCAGTTGGACAGGGGCCGGAAACACCATATATTTT.